Each of the 21 T cell receptor beta chains below was sequenced from the same sample in a study of shared clonotypes between healthy human individuals. Assay used: immunoSEQ multiplex PCR; TCRdb lists only in-frame clones, some missing. The table shows approximately 500,000 clones, with approximately 79% occurring only once. Sequenced: PBMCs. These receptors all come from a woman aged 40 to 49 in good health. Some clones in this sample may be carry-over from other donors' samples.

With respect to this clone: An end of the junction does not agree with germline; a read error may underlie this. Distinct nucleotide sequences in the sample also encode this CDR3. The gene calls are TRBV15 and TRBJ2-7; 7 bases fit TRBD1. The CDR3 loop spans 15 amino acids. Germline CDR1 reads LNHNV; CDR2 reads YYDKDF (reference sequence). The CDR3 reads CATSRDPTGVYEQYF. CDR3 coding DNA: TGTGCCACCAGCAGAGATCCTACAGGGGTCTACGAGCAATACTTC.

The chain is built from TRBV28 and TRBJ2-1; 10 bases are a match to TRBD2. The V segment lost 5 bases and the J segment 10 bases; nucleotides outside the gene matches: 11. Germline CDR1 reads MDHEN; CDR2 reads SYDVKM. The CDR3 spans 15 residues. The CDR3 protein is CASSPSGSREWEQFF. The CDR3 DNA sequence: TGTGCCAGCAGTCCTAGCGGGAGCAGGGAATGGGAGCAGTTCTTC. Combining the CDR3 with reference TRBV28 and TRBJ2-1 gives the whole variable domain DVKVTQSSRYLVKRTGEKVFLECVQDMDHENMFWYRQDPGLGLRLIYFSYDVKMKEKGDIPEGYSVSREKKERFSLILESASTNQTSMYLCASSPSGSREWEQFFGPGTRLTVL.

CDR3 protein: CASSEGRGGRRGETQYF. CDR3 bases: TGTGCCAGCAGTGAAGGGCGTGGCGGGAGGCGTGGGGAGACCCAGTACTTC. This rearrangement joins TRBV2 to TRBJ2-5, with 8 bases fitting TRBD2. The CDR3 covers 17 residues. V lost 1 base, J lost 5 bases, and 12 bases stayed unmatched. Germline V lookup: CDR1 SNHLY, CDR2 FYNNEI.

V and J are TRBV4-2 and TRBJ2-1; maybe TRBD2 (6 bases). V lost 0 bases and J 4 bases, leaving 16 bases between the germline ends. From germline, CDR1 is LGHNA and CDR2 YNFKEQ. The CDR3 length is 17 residues. CDR3 amino acids: CASSQDHSGSPYNEQFF. CDR3 nucleotides: TGTGCCAGCAGCCAAGATCATTCCGGGAGTCCATACAATGAGCAGTTCTTC.

The chain carries TRBV2 and TRBJ2-3; TRBD2 aligns across 12 bases. From germline, CDR1 is SNHLY and CDR2 FYNNEI. Trimming removed 6 bases from V and 6 bases from J; junction bases left unmatched: 7. The CDR3 loop spans 15 amino acids. CDR3 nucleotides: TGTGCCAGCAGGTCTCTAGCGGGAGGGCCGGATACGCAGTATTTT. This encodes CASRSLAGGPDTQYF.

The chain recombines TRBV30 with TRBJ1-1, with unresolved D. There are 13 residues in the CDR3. V gave up 4 bases and J gave up 1 base, with 10 bases separating them. The germline CDR1 and CDR2 sequences are GTSNPN and SVGIG (reference sequence). This CDR3 is CAWKQTPNTEAFF. CDR3 DNA sequence: TGTGCCTGGAAACAGACCCCGAACACTGAAGCTTTCTTT.

V is TRBV7-3 and J is TRBJ2-1; 8 bases agree with TRBD2. Germline values: CDR1 SGHTA, CDR2 FQGTGA. Trimming removed 2 bases from V and 10 bases from J; junction bases left unmatched: 7. The CDR3 spans 14 residues. CDR3 sequence: CASSLDAGGREQFF. The CDR3 DNA reads TGTGCCAGCAGCTTAGATGCGGGAGGACGAGAGCAGTTCTTC. Full variable domain (rest looked up from reference TRBV7-3 and TRBJ2-1): GAGVSQTPSNKVTEKGKYVELRCDPISGHTALYWYRQSLGQGPEFLIYFQGTGAADDSGLPNDRFFAVRPEGSVSTLKIQRTERGDSAVYLCASSLDAGGREQFFGPGTRLTVL.

J is TRBJ2-5 and V is TRBV28; a possible D gene is TRBD1 (6 bases). Between the trimmed V and J ends, which lost 5 bases and 2 bases, there was a span of 12 bases. The CDR3 sequence is 14 residues long. CDR1 and CDR2 from the germline V gene are MDHEN and SYDVKM. The chain's CDR3 is CASSQGQLQETQYF. The CDR3 DNA reads TGTGCCAGCAGTCAAGGACAGCTACAAGAGACCCAGTACTTC.

The gene calls are TRBV6-6 and TRBJ1-6; 7 bases fit TRBD1. This CDR3 region has 14 residues. Germline V gene sequence: CDR1 MNHNY, CDR2 SVGAGI (reference sequence). V lost 6 bases, J lost 11 bases, and 10 bases stayed unmatched. CDR3: CASSPTGEETPLHF. CDR3 bases: TGTGCCAGCAGCCCTACAGGGGAAGAGACACCCCTCCACTTT.

The genes are TRBV6-5 and TRBJ2-7; the match to TRBD1 covers 8 bases. Germline CDR1 MNHEY, CDR2 SVGAGI. The CDR3 length is 15 residues. V lost 4 bases and J lost 4; bases outside the gene matches: 9. The CDR3 is CASSFGQGPGYEQYF. The DNA for the CDR3 is TGTGCCAGCAGTTTTGGACAGGGACCGGGATACGAGCAGTACTTC.

The chain uses TRBV19 and TRBJ2-7; D possibly corresponds to TRBD1 (5 bases). This CDR3 spans 13 amino acids. The germline CDR1 and CDR2 sequences are LNHDA and SQIVND (reference sequence). V was trimmed by 6 bases and J by 1 base, leaving 10 bases between them. The CDR3 loop reads CASRQASSYEQYF. In nucleotides, the CDR3 is TGTGCCAGTAGACAGGCTTCGTCCTACGAGCAGTACTTC. The complete variable domain, with remaining parts taken from reference TRBV19 and TRBJ2-7, reads DGGITQSPKYLFRKEGQNVTLSCEQNLNHDAMYWYRQDPGQGLRLIYYSQIVNDFQKGDIAEGYSVSREKKESFPLTVTSAQKNPTAFYLCASRQASSYEQYFGPGTRLTVT.

The chain carries TRBV5-8 and TRBJ1-5; D perhaps matches TRBD1 (5 bases). There are 16 residues in the CDR3. The germline V gene has CDR1 SGHTS and CDR2 YDEGEE. V was clipped by 4 bases and J by 3 bases, with 17 bases between them. CDR3 loop: CASSLWPSGNNQPQHF. The DNA of the CDR3 is TGTGCCAGCAGCCTTTGGCCCTCAGGGAACAATCAGCCCCAGCATTTT.

This chain links TRBV4-1 with TRBJ2-7; 8 positions agree with TRBD2. Germline V gene data show CDR1 as MGHRA and CDR2 as YSYEKL. CDR3 size: 17 residues. V shed 0 bases and J 2 bases; nucleotides not matched to a gene: 9. CDR3 nucleotides: TGCGCCAGCAGCCAAGATTGGACAGCGGGAGTACCCTACGAGCAGTACTTC. Translation gives CASSQDWTAGVPYEQYF.

Here the CDR3 DNA reads TGTGCCAGCAGCCCCCCGGGACAGGGGTTCGAGCAGTACTTC. This translates into CASSPPGQGFEQYF. V usage is TRBV5-4 and J usage is TRBJ2-7; TRBD1 agrees at 10 bases. The CDR3 has 14 residues. V lost 4 bases, J lost 6 bases, and 7 bases stayed unmatched. Looked up from germline, CDR1 is SGHNT and CDR2 is YYREEE (reference sequence).

Written as DNA, the CDR3 is TGTGCCAGCAGCCACGACAGGGGCTTCGGCGGCTACACCTTC. It codes for CASSHDRGFGGYTF. This chain joins TRBV7-9 and TRBJ1-2, with 8 bases that match TRBD1. V gave up 5 bases and J gave up 8 bases; unmatched junction bases: 10. The CDR3 is 14 amino acids. CDR1 and CDR2 from the germline V gene are SEHNR and FQNEAQ (reference sequence).

The chain recombines TRBV6-1 with TRBJ1-3; D is possibly TRBD1 (6 bases). The CDR3 is 15 residues long. Germline CDR1 MNHNS, CDR2 SASEGT. V was cut by 8 bases and J by 2 bases, with 16 bases left in between. This CDR3 reads CASAATGFAGNTIYF. CDR3 sequence (DNA): TGTGCCAGCGCTGCAACAGGGTTCGCTGGAAACACCATATATTTT.

In its sample, this clone was seen once. Different DNA sequences within this sample yield the same CDR3. The V gene is TRBV5-6, the J gene TRBJ2-7; maybe TRBD2 (6 bases). CDR3 size: 12 residues. The germline V and J ends were trimmed by 5 bases and 2 bases, with 8 bases remaining between them. Germline V lookup: CDR1 SGHDT, CDR2 YYEEEE. CDR3 DNA: TGTGCCAGCAGTAGCGGCACCTACGAGCAGTACTTC. Translated, it gives CASSSGTYEQYF.

This chain connects TRBV15 to TRBJ2-5; a weak D match, TRBD2 (5 bases). Germline CDR1 reads LNHNV; CDR2 reads YYDKDF (reference sequence). Trimming took off 0 bases at V and 5 bases at J, with 10 bases between the two ends. The length of the CDR3 is 14 residues. CDR3 in DNA: TGTGCCACCAGCAGAGATCGGGGAGTGGAGACCCAGTACTTC. Protein: CATSRDRGVETQYF.

The CDR3 sequence: CASSFRTSGRDTQYF. The CDR3 region has the DNA TGTGCCAGCAGTTTCCGGACTAGCGGGAGGGATACGCAGTATTTT. This chain uses TRBV27 with TRBJ2-3; TRBD2 agrees at 14 bases. After removal of 3 bases from V and 6 bases from J, the junction contained 2 bases not matched to a gene. This CDR3 is built from 15 residues. The germline V gene has CDR1 MNHEY and CDR2 SMNVEV (reference sequence).

Worth noting for this clone: Other DNA sequences in this specimen translate into the identical CDR3. CDR3 sequence: CASRTGANTEAFF. The CDR3 nucleotides read TGTGCCAGCCGTACAGGGGCTAACACTGAAGCTTTCTTT. This chain connects TRBV28 to TRBJ1-1; 7 nucleotides agree with TRBD1. CDR1 is MDHEN and CDR2 is SYDVKM in the germline V gene. The V gene end was trimmed by 8 bases and the J gene end by 2 bases; junction bases not matched to a gene: 5. The CDR3 sequence is 13 residues long.

This clone was seen a single time. The chain carries TRBV7-2 and TRBJ2-7; no reliable D call. Germline-derived CDR1 and CDR2 are SGHTA and FQGNSA. The CDR3 is 15 amino acids. V lost 1 base and J 4 bases, leaving 14 bases between the germline ends. The CDR3 reads CASSLELVRAYEQYF. The CDR3 coding sequence is TGTGCCAGCAGCTTAGAACTCGTCCGGGCATACGAGCAGTACTTC. Full variable domain (rest looked up from reference TRBV7-2 and TRBJ2-7): GAGVSQSPSNKVTEKGKDVELRCDPISGHTALYWYRQSLGQGLEFLIYFQGNSAPDKSGLPSDRFSAERTGGSVSTLTIQRTQQEDSAVYLCASSLELVRAYEQYFGPGTRLTVT.